Listed below are T cell receptor beta chains from one sample, sequenced in a study of CD8 T cells in ankylosing spondylitis. TCRdb redid the calling of the 5' RACE reads with MiXCR, one entry per CDR3 protein. In the table there are more than 650,000 distinct CDR3 sequences, 12% of which are singletons. The sequenced sample was blood, either unsorted or a sorted T cell fraction (not recorded which). Receptors were obtained from a male donor with ankylosing spondylitis. Each CDR3 is given with its conserved first and last residue. Each record gives: J gene, V gene, D gene, clone size, CDR3 DNA, CDR3 protein. The D gene is left open where the match is weak. Some rows mark clone size as missing; the rest say once, few, many or name a class of expanded clone.

J: TRBJ2-3
V: TRBV5-1
D: TRBD2
size: .
DNA: TGCGCCAGCAGGGAAGCAGCGGGGGCCTCCACAGATACGCAGTATTTT
CDR3: CASREAAGASTDTQYF

J: TRBJ1-5
V: TRBV18
D: .
size: .
DNA: TGTGCCAGCTCACCTCCTTGGTCACGTAGCAATCAGCCCCAGCATTTT
CDR3: CASSPPWSRSNQPQHF

J: TRBJ2-1
V: TRBV24-1
D: TRBD2
size: many
DNA: TGTGCCACCCCTTCCTTCTCTAGCGGGGAGATGAGGAATGAGCAGTTCTTC
CDR3: CATPSFSSGEMRNEQFF

J: TRBJ2-3
V: TRBV5-6
D: .
size: .
DNA: TGTGCCAGCAGCGGAACCCGCATGACAGATACGCAGTATTTT
CDR3: CASSGTRMTDTQYF

J: TRBJ2-7
V: TRBV10-2
D: .
size: few
DNA: TGCGCCAGCATTTCCCCTGCCGGCGGGGCCTACGAGCAGTACTTC
CDR3: CASISPAGGAYEQYF

J: TRBJ2-3
V: TRBV5-8
D: TRBD2
size: .
DNA: TGTGCCAGCAGCCTGGCCGGGACTAGCGGTTTTAGTGGTACGCAGTATTTT
CDR3: CASSLAGTSGFSGTQYF

J: TRBJ1-2
V: TRBV5-1
D: .
size: many
DNA: TGCGCCAGCAGTCCGACCCGAGATTACTATGGCTACACCTTC
CDR3: CASSPTRDYYGYTF

J: TRBJ2-1
V: TRBV20-1
D: .
size: .
DNA: TGCAGTGCTAGAGATCCCGGACGCCGGTCAGACAATGAGCAGTTCTTC
CDR3: CSARDPGRRSDNEQFF

J: TRBJ2-5
V: TRBV5-1
D: .
size: many
DNA: TGCGCCAGCAGCTTCGGCAGGGGAGAGACCCAGTACTTC
CDR3: CASSFGRGETQYF

J: TRBJ2-2
V: TRBV20-1
D: TRBD1
size: few
DNA: TGCAGTGCTAGTCCAGGGGGCGATTCGGGCGGGGAGCTGTTTTTT
CDR3: CSASPGGDSGGELFF

J: TRBJ2-1
V: TRBV24-1
D: TRBD2
size: few
DNA: TGTGCCACCAGTGGGGCCGCGGGAGCGGGAAATGAGCAGTTCTTC
CDR3: CATSGAAGAGNEQFF

J: TRBJ2-7
V: TRBV7-9
D: TRBD2
size: .
DNA: TGTGCCAGCAGCTTACTAGCGGCGATCTCCTACGAGCAGTACTTC
CDR3: CASSLLAAISYEQYF

J: TRBJ1-2
V: TRBV24-1
D: TRBD1
size: many
DNA: TGTGCCACCAGTGACCCCGGGACAGGGGTTGGCTACACCTTC
CDR3: CATSDPGTGVGYTF

J: TRBJ2-7
V: TRBV6-1
D: .
size: .
DNA: TGTGCCAGCAGTGTAACAGCCGACCCCTCCTACGAGCAGTACTTC
CDR3: CASSVTADPSYEQYF

J: TRBJ2-2
V: TRBV20-1
D: .
size: .
DNA: TGCAGTGCTAGGGTGTTGGCAGGGTGGACCGGGGAGCTGTTTTTT
CDR3: CSARVLAGWTGELFF

J: TRBJ1-6
V: TRBV20-1
D: TRBD1
size: few
DNA: TGCAGTGCTAGAATTGACAGGGTGGATTCACCCCTCCACTTT
CDR3: CSARIDRVDSPLHF

J: TRBJ1-5
V: TRBV20-1
D: .
size: .
DNA: TGCAGTGCTGGGGATAGCAATCAGCCCCAGCATTTT
CDR3: CSAGDSNQPQHF

J: TRBJ1-1
V: TRBV27
D: .
size: .
DNA: TGTGCCAGCAGTTCCTCGTGGGGGGCTCGGACTGAAGCTTTCTTT
CDR3: CASSSSWGARTEAFF

J: TRBJ1-2
V: TRBV20-1
D: .
size: many
DNA: TGCAGTGCTAGAGTTGAATTGGTGAACGGCTACACCTTC
CDR3: CSARVELVNGYTF

J: TRBJ1-2
V: TRBV20-1
D: .
size: few
DNA: TGCAGTGCTAGTGGGCAGGGAGGAATAGGGGGCTACACCTTC
CDR3: CSASGQGGIGGYTF

J: TRBJ1-3
V: TRBV7-2
D: TRBD1
size: few
DNA: TGTGCCAGCAGCTCCCTTACCGGGACAGTCTACGGAAACACCATATATTTT
CDR3: CASSSLTGTVYGNTIYF

J: TRBJ2-2
V: TRBV20-1
D: .
size: few
DNA: TGCAGTGCCATGGATAGTCTCCCCACCGGGGAGCTGTTTTTT
CDR3: CSAMDSLPTGELFF

J: TRBJ1-4
V: TRBV20-1
D: .
size: .
DNA: TGCAGTGCTAGTTGGGCCGGGTCTAATGAAAAACTGTTTTTT
CDR3: CSASWAGSNEKLFF

J: TRBJ2-6
V: TRBV12-3/TRBV12-4
D: .
size: .
DNA: TGTGCCAGCAGTTTGAAGGTCTCTGGGGCCAACGTCCTGACTTTC
CDR3: CASSLKVSGANVLTF

J: TRBJ2-7
V: TRBV4-1
D: .
size: few
DNA: TGCGCCAGCAGCCCGGGCGGGGCAGTCAAGAAGTACGAGCAGTACTTC
CDR3: CASSPGGAVKKYEQYF

J: TRBJ2-5
V: TRBV28
D: TRBD2
size: few
DNA: TGTGCCAGCACGGGGGGGGCCGGTTTGACCCAGTACTTC
CDR3: CASTGGAGLTQYF

J: TRBJ2-4
V: TRBV7-8
D: .
size: .
DNA: TGTGCCAGCAGGAACCCGTGGGAAAACATTCAGTACTTC
CDR3: CASRNPWENIQYF

J: TRBJ2-7
V: TRBV6-1
D: TRBD1
size: few
DNA: TGTGCCAGCAGTGGCCGGGACAGGAGCTCCTACGAGCAGTACTTC
CDR3: CASSGRDRSSYEQYF

J: TRBJ2-7
V: TRBV10-1
D: .
size: few
DNA: TGCGCCAGCAGTGGGGCTAAAGATTCCCACGAGCAGTACTTC
CDR3: CASSGAKDSHEQYF

J: TRBJ2-3
V: TRBV15
D: .
size: .
DNA: TGTGCCACCAGCAGGTCGGACAGTGGTTTAGCAGATACGCAGTATTTT
CDR3: CATSRSDSGLADTQYF

J: TRBJ2-5
V: TRBV6-5
D: .
size: .
DNA: TGTGCCAGCAGTTACTCTATACAGGGTCTAGGTGAGACCCAGTACTTC
CDR3: CASSYSIQGLGETQYF

J: TRBJ1-4
V: TRBV5-1
D: .
size: few
DNA: TGCGCCAGCTGTAGAGCGTTGGGCAGACTTAATGAAAAACTGTTTTTT
CDR3: CASCRALGRLNEKLFF

J: TRBJ1-1
V: TRBV29-1
D: .
size: many
DNA: TGCAGCGCCGGGTCGTGGGAGACGAACACTGAAGCTTTCTTT
CDR3: CSAGSWETNTEAFF

J: TRBJ2-7
V: TRBV4-2
D: .
size: many
DNA: TGTGCCAGCAGCCAAGATTGGGGGGAATCCTACGAGCAGTACTTC
CDR3: CASSQDWGESYEQYF

J: TRBJ1-5
V: TRBV20-1
D: TRBD1
size: .
DNA: TGCAGTGCGCCCGGGACAGCTTTAAAGCCCCAGCATTTT
CDR3: CSAPGTALKPQHF

J: TRBJ1-5
V: TRBV4-2
D: .
size: .
DNA: TGTGCCAGCAGCCAAGAAGGCAGGGCAGGAAATCAGCCCCAGCATTTT
CDR3: CASSQEGRAGNQPQHF

J: TRBJ1-1
V: TRBV20-1
D: .
size: many
DNA: TGCAGTGCCGGACAGCCGAACACTGAAGCTTTCTTT
CDR3: CSAGQPNTEAFF

J: TRBJ2-3
V: TRBV20-1
D: .
size: .
DNA: TGCAGTGCTCCCAAGCCTAGCACAGATACGCAGTATTTT
CDR3: CSAPKPSTDTQYF

J: TRBJ1-4
V: TRBV12-3/TRBV12-4
D: .
size: few
DNA: TGTGCCAGCAGTTTGCGGGGAAGTAATGAAAAACTGTTTTTT
CDR3: CASSLRGSNEKLFF

J: TRBJ1-1
V: TRBV5-1
D: .
size: few
DNA: TGCGCCAGCAGCGCCGGACTGGACACTGAAGCTTTCTTT
CDR3: CASSAGLDTEAFF

J: TRBJ2-7
V: TRBV12-3/TRBV12-4
D: .
size: few
DNA: TGTGCCAGCAGGCCGATGGGCGGAGACCCCTACGAGCAGTACTTC
CDR3: CASRPMGGDPYEQYF

J: TRBJ2-5
V: TRBV9
D: TRBD1
size: few
DNA: TGTGCCAGCAGCGCGACAGGGGAAGAGACCCAGTACTTC
CDR3: CASSATGEETQYF

J: TRBJ2-3
V: TRBV20-1
D: .
size: .
DNA: TGCAGTGCTAGCTGGACTCCACGGAAAGAAGATACGCAGTATTTT
CDR3: CSASWTPRKEDTQYF

J: TRBJ1-1
V: TRBV6-5
D: .
size: .
DNA: TGTGCCAGCAGTTACCCTAGGACATCGAACACTGAAGCTTTCTTT
CDR3: CASSYPRTSNTEAFF

J: TRBJ2-7
V: TRBV27
D: TRBD2
size: .
DNA: TGTGCCAGCAGTATAGGGACTAGCGGGATTTACGAGCAGTACTTC
CDR3: CASSIGTSGIYEQYF

J: TRBJ2-1
V: TRBV2
D: .
size: .
DNA: TGTGCCAGCAAAGGGGACTGGGACAATGAGCAGTTCTTC
CDR3: CASKGDWDNEQFF

J: TRBJ2-3
V: TRBV4-2
D: .
size: many
DNA: TGTGCCAGCAGCCAACCCCTGGGTACGCAGTATTTT
CDR3: CASSQPLGTQYF

J: TRBJ2-5
V: TRBV5-1
D: TRBD1
size: .
DNA: TGCGCCAGCAGCGACGGACAGGGGTTAAGAGAGACCCAGTACTTC
CDR3: CASSDGQGLRETQYF